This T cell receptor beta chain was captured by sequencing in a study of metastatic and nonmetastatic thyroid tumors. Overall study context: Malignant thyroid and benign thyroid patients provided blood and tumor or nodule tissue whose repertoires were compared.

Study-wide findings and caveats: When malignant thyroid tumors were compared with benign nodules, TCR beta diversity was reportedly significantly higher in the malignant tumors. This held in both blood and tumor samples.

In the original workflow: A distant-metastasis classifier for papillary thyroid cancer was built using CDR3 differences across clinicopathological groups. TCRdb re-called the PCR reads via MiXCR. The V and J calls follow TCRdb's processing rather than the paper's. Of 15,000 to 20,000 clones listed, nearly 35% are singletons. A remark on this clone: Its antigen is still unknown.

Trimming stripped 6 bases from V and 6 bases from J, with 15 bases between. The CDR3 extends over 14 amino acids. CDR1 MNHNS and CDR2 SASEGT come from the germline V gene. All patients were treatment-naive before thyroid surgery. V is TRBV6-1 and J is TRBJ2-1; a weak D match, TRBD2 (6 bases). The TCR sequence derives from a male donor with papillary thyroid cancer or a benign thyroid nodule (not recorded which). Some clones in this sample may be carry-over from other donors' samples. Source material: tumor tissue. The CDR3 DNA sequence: TGTGCCAGCAGGGGGGGACCCACACGCAATGAGCAGTTCTTC. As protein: CASRGGPTRNEQFF.